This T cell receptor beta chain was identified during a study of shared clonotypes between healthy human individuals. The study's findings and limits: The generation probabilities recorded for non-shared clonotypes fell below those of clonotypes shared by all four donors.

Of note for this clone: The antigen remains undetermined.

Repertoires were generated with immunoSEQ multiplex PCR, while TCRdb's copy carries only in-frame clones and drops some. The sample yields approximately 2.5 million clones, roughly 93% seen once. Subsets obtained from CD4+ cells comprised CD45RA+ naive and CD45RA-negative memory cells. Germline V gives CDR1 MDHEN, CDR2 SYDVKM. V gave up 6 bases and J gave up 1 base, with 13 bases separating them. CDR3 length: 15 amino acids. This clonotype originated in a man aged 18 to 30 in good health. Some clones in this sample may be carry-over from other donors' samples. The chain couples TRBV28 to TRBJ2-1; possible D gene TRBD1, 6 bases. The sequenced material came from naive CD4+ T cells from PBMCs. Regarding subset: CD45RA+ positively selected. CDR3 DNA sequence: TGTGCCAGCAGCCCAAGCACAGGGTCCTACAATGAGCAGTTCTTC. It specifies CASSPSTGSYNEQFF.